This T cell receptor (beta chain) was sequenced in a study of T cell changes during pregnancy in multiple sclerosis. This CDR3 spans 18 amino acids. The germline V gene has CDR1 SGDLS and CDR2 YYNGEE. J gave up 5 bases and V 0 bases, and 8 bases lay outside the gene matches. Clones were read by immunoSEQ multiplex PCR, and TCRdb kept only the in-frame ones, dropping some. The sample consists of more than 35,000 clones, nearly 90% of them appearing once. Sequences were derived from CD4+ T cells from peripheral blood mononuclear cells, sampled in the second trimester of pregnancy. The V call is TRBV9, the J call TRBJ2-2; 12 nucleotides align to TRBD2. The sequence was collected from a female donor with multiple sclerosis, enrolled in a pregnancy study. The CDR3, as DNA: TGTGCCAGCAGCGTAGGGCTAGCGGGAGGGCCTCAAACCGGGGAGCTGTTTTTT. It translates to CASSVGLAGGPQTGELFF.